What follows are 32 T cell receptor beta chains derived from one specimen sequenced in a study of blood T cell repertoires in COVID-19. Here immunoSEQ multiplex PCR was the method, and the copy in TCRdb shows in-frame clones only, minus some. The table lists about 200,000 clones, 85% to 90% of them singletons. Sequencing was carried out using peripheral blood. These receptors all stem from a man between 50 and 59 years old with acute or convalescent COVID-19.

The chain links TRBV12-3 or TRBV12-4 to TRBJ1-1; 7 bases fit TRBD1. The CDR3 has 12 amino acids. Germline trimming cut 6 bases from V and 4 bases from J; bases unmatched to any gene: 2. CDR3 in amino acids: CASRGQITEAFF. As DNA, the CDR3 is TGTGCCAGCAGGGGACAGATCACTGAAGCTTTCTTT.

The chain is built from TRBV11-2 and TRBJ1-5; maybe TRBD1 (5 bases). In germline, CDR1 is SGHAT, CDR2 FQNNGV. The CDR3 consists of 15 residues. Trimming removed 0 bases at V and 7 bases at J, with 13 bases between. The CDR3 DNA is TGTGCCAGCAGCTTAGATGGCCAGGGAAGACAGCCCCAGCATTTT. Translating it yields CASSLDGQGRQPQHF.

This chain connects TRBV9 to TRBJ2-6; 8 nucleotides agree with TRBD1. The CDR3 contains 16 residues. V lost 0 bases, J lost 2 bases, and 1 base stayed unmatched. CDR1 and CDR2 (germline): SGDLS, YYNGEE. The CDR3 region has the DNA TGTGCCAGCAGCGTAGCAGGGGGCGCTGGGGCCAACGTCCTGACTTTC. It codes for CASSVAGGAGANVLTF.

This clone was detected only a few times. The CDR3 DNA follows: TGTGCCAGCAGTTACTCCTTGACAGAGAAGAATTCACCCCTCCACTTT. It encodes CASSYSLTEKNSPLHF. The rearrangement links TRBV6-5 to TRBJ1-6, with D perhaps matching TRBD1 (5 bases). V dropped 0 bases and J dropped 7 bases, with 13 bases sitting between them. This CDR3 contains 16 residues. Germline V gene sequence: CDR1 MNHEY, CDR2 SVGAGI.

The V gene is TRBV19, the J gene TRBJ1-1; 7 bases fit TRBD1. V dropped 3 bases and J dropped 6; count of bases not matched to a gene: 7. The germline CDR1 and CDR2 sequences are LNHDA and SQIVND (reference sequence). The CDR3 is made up of 14 amino acids. The CDR3 is CASSMVGGASEAFF. CDR3 sequence (DNA): TGTGCCAGTAGTATGGTAGGGGGCGCCTCTGAAGCTTTCTTT.

The V gene is TRBV18, the J gene TRBJ2-7, with D possibly matching TRBD2 (6 bases). Trimming removed 3 bases at V and 5 bases at J, with 23 bases between. The germline V gene encodes CDR1 KGHSH and CDR2 LQKENI. The length of the CDR3 is 17 residues. The CDR3 bases are TGTGCCAGCTCACCTCCTCGTTCGGGGGTTCCTAATGACGAGCAGTACTTC. Protein product: CASSPPRSGVPNDEQYF. Variable domain in full (rest from reference TRBV18 and TRBJ2-7): NAGVMQNPRHLVRRRGQEARLRCSPMKGHSHVYWYRQLPEEGLKFMVYLQKENIIDESGMPKERFSAEFPKEGPSILRIQQVVRGDSAAYFCASSPPRSGVPNDEQYFGPGTRLTVT.

This chain connects TRBV9 to TRBJ1-2, with no clear D. The CDR3 covers 11 residues. The germline V gene has CDR1 SGDLS and CDR2 YYNGEE. Trimming cost V 4 bases and J 2 bases, with 3 bases left between them. CDR3 sequence: CASSSNYGYTF. In nucleotides, the CDR3 is TGTGCCAGCAGCTCGAACTATGGCTACACCTTC.

This clone showed up just once. The chain carries TRBV18 and TRBJ1-5, with D possibly matching TRBD1 (6 bases). The CDR3 is made up of 16 amino acids. V shed 1 base and J shed 1 base, with 11 bases lying between them. The germline V gene encodes CDR1 KGHSH and CDR2 LQKENI. The CDR3 sequence is CASSPQTGTSNQPQHF. CDR3 nucleotide sequence: TGTGCCAGCTCACCACAGACAGGTACGAGCAATCAGCCCCAGCATTTT.

The chain joins TRBV7-9 to TRBJ1-3, with D possibly TRBD1 on 5 matching bases. In germline, CDR1 is SEHNR, CDR2 FQNEAQ (reference sequence). The CDR3 contains 16 residues. V gave up 1 base and J gave up 3 bases, with 13 bases separating them. The CDR3 nucleotides are TGTGCCAGCAGCTTAGGGGACGGAGGGAATGGAAACACCATATATTTT. This translates into CASSLGDGGNGNTIYF.

The table lists this clone with many counts. V is TRBV12-3 or TRBV12-4 and J is TRBJ2-2; D uncertain. Trimming took 2 bases from V and 5 from J, leaving 6 bases between them. This CDR3 has 13 residues. The CDR3 sequence is CASSLMETGELFF. The CDR3 bases are TGTGCCAGCAGTTTAATGGAGACCGGGGAGCTGTTTTTT.

The V call is TRBV9, the J call TRBJ1-6; TRBD1 matches at 7 bases. V dropped 1 base and J dropped 6; count of bases not matched to a gene: 7. The CDR3 consists of 16 residues. Germline values: CDR1 SGDLS, CDR2 YYNGEE. The chain's CDR3 is CASSVSPDRANSPLHF. In DNA form, the CDR3 reads TGTGCCAGCAGCGTAAGTCCCGACAGGGCTAATTCACCCCTCCACTTT.

V is TRBV6-1 and J is TRBJ1-5; no firm D call. The CDR3 loop spans 15 amino acids. With 2 bases removed from V and 4 bases from J, the gap between germline ends came to 12 bases. Germline V gene sequence: CDR1 MNHNS, CDR2 SASEGT. Written as DNA, the CDR3 is TGTGCCAGCAGTGAAAGAGGCAGTAGGAATCAGCCCCAGCATTTT. This translates into CASSERGSRNQPQHF.

The CDR3 loop reads CASSRSRGTNEKLFF. The DNA for the CDR3 is TGTGCCAGCTCACGGTCCCGAGGAACTAATGAAAAACTGTTTTTT. This chain joins TRBV18 and TRBJ1-4; D is uncertain. The V end was cut by 4 bases, the J end by 1 base, with 10 bases between. The V gene's germline CDR1 is KGHSH and CDR2 LQKENI. CDR3 length equals 15 residues.

J is TRBJ1-2 and V is TRBV3-1 (or the pseudogene TRBV3-2), with TRBD1 matching 7 bases. V lost 4 bases and J lost 0; bases outside the gene matches: 8. The V gene's germline CDR1 is LGHDT and CDR2 YNNKEL (reference sequence). The CDR3 sequence is 16 residues long. The CDR3 here is CASSPTGAHSNYGYTF. DNA for the CDR3: TGTGCCAGCAGCCCTACAGGGGCCCACTCTAACTATGGCTACACCTTC.

The J gene is TRBJ1-1, the V gene TRBV5-5; tentative D call: TRBD1 (6 bases). Germline CDR1 SGHKS, CDR2 YYEKEE (reference sequence). The CDR3 extends over 17 amino acids. The V and J ends lost 4 bases and 1 base respectively, with 20 bases between them. The CDR3 sequence: CASSRNRDTIRNTEAFF. CDR3 sequence (DNA): TGTGCCAGCAGCCGTAATAGGGACACTATAAGGAACACTGAAGCTTTCTTT.

The rearrangement links TRBV10-1 to TRBJ1-1; D possibly corresponds to TRBD1 (5 bases). With 6 bases removed from V and 8 bases from J, the gap between germline ends came to 16 bases. The CDR3 runs 13 residues. CDR1 is WNHNN and CDR2 is SYGVQD in the germline V gene (reference sequence). CDR3 DNA sequence: TGCGCCAGCAGCAAACAGGATCAGAGAGAAGCTTTCTTT. Its protein is CASSKQDQREAFF.

The CDR3 DNA is TGTGCCAGCTCACCACGTGTGCCGGGACGCGGGGAAGACACCATATATTTT. Translation gives CASSPRVPGRGEDTIYF. This chain uses TRBV18 with TRBJ1-3, with D perhaps TRBD1 (5 bases). CDR1 and CDR2 from the germline V gene are KGHSH and LQKENI. Trimming left V 1 base short and J 8 bases short, with 21 bases between. The CDR3 sequence is 17 residues long.

The chain is built from TRBV7-8 and TRBJ2-5; D is perhaps TRBD2 (5 bases). CDR3 length equals 13 residues. Trimming pared 3 bases from V and 5 bases from J, leaving 10 bases between. The germline gives CDR1 SGHVS, CDR2 FQNEAQ. The CDR3 loop is CASSFSGIETQYF. The CDR3 DNA reads as TGTGCCAGCAGCTTTTCGGGGATTGAGACCCAGTACTTC.

The CDR3 sequence: CASSLVGLPSYTF. The DNA of the CDR3 is TGTGCCAGCAGCTTAGTGGGCCTTCCTTCCTACACCTTC. The rearrangement joins TRBV11-2 to TRBJ1-2; D uncertain. Trimming left V 1 base short and J 10 bases short, with 13 bases between. The CDR3 runs to 13 residues. CDR1 SGHAT and CDR2 FQNNGV come from the germline V gene.

Here the CDR3 reads CASSLIRQANTGELFF. The CDR3 nucleotides read TGTGCCAGCAGCTTAATTCGACAGGCGAACACCGGGGAGCTGTTTTTT. This chain uses TRBV13 with TRBJ2-2; possible D gene TRBD1, 6 bases. The CDR3 extends over 16 amino acids. Germline-derived CDR1 and CDR2 are PRHDT and FYEKMQ (reference sequence). V was pared by 2 bases and J by 0 bases, with 10 bases between.

The chain combines TRBV7-8 with TRBJ1-3, with a possible D match to TRBD1 (5 bases). V dropped 3 bases and J dropped 4 bases, with 10 bases sitting between them. The CDR3 spans 14 residues. Germline V gene sequence: CDR1 SGHVS, CDR2 FQNEAQ. CDR3: CASSLGLEGNTIYF. CDR3 coding DNA: TGTGCCAGCAGCTTGGGACTGGAAGGAAACACCATATATTTT.

This chain joins TRBV5-1 and TRBJ2-5; 8 bases line up with TRBD2. The junction had 12 bases not matched to a gene; V was cut back by 0 bases and J by 5 bases. The CDR3 is 17 residues long. Germline-derived CDR1 and CDR2 are SGHRS and YFSETQ. The CDR3 DNA follows: TGCGCCAGCAGCTTGGTTGTAGCGGGGCCCTCGCGGGAGACCCAGTACTTC. Translated: CASSLVVAGPSRETQYF. Complete variable domain (other parts from reference TRBV5-1 and TRBJ2-5): KAGVTQTPRYLIKTRGQQVTLSCSPISGHRSVSWYQQTPGQGLQFLFEYFSETQRNKGNFPGRFSGRQFSNSRSEMNVSTLELGDSALYLCASSLVVAGPSRETQYFGPGTRLLVL.

This clone is a singleton in its sample. The rearrangement uses TRBV6-6 and TRBJ1-4, with D hard to call. The CDR3 sequence is 13 residues long. Germline V gene sequence: CDR1 MNHNY, CDR2 SVGAGI (reference sequence). With 8 bases removed from V and 8 bases from J, the gap between germline ends came to 15 bases. The CDR3 coding sequence is TGTGCCAGCCGACCGAACCCCGGGGAAAAACTGTTTTTT. This gives the protein CASRPNPGEKLFF.

This clone was detected once. The chain uses TRBV7-9 and TRBJ2-5; 10 bases line up with TRBD2. V was pared by 0 bases and J by 2 bases, with 6 bases of the junction left unmatched. CDR3 length: 17 amino acids. Germline V lookup: CDR1 SEHNR, CDR2 FQNEAQ (reference sequence). CDR3 nucleotide sequence: TGTGCCAGCAGCTTAGCGAGGGCTAGCGGGGGTCAAGAGACCCAGTACTTC. It is translated as CASSLARASGGQETQYF. The whole variable domain, remainder taken from reference TRBV7-9 and TRBJ2-5, is DTGVSQNPRHKITKRGQNVTFRCDPISEHNRLYWYRQTLGQGPEFLTYFQNEAQLEKSRLLSDRFSAERPKGSFSTLEIQRTEQGDSAMYLCASSLARASGGQETQYFGPGTRLLVL.

This clone was counted only a few times. The genes are TRBV14 and TRBJ1-3; 7 nucleotides match TRBD1. The CDR3 totals 15 residues. With V trimmed by 3 bases and J by 9 bases, 11 bases remained unmatched. CDR1 and CDR2 (germline): SGHDN, FVKESK. The CDR3 DNA follows: TGTGCCAGCAGCCAGGCAGGGACAGCACGTGGCACCATATATTTT. This codes for CASSQAGTARGTIYF. The full variable domain, its missing parts supplied by reference TRBV14 and TRBJ1-3, is EAGVTQFPSHSVIEKGQTVTLRCDPISGHDNLYWYRRVMGKEIKFLLHFVKESKQDESGMPNNRFLAERTGGTYSTLKVQPAELEDSGVYFCASSQAGTARGTIYFGEGSWLTVV.

This sequence joins TRBV7-9 and TRBJ2-1, with D possibly being TRBD2 (6 bases). V was trimmed by 5 bases and J by 8 bases, leaving 13 bases between them. CDR3 length: 13 residues. The V gene's germline CDR1 is SEHNR and CDR2 FQNEAQ (reference sequence). The CDR3 nucleotides read TGTGCCAGCAGCCCGAATGGAGGGGATGAGCAGTTCTTC. Protein: CASSPNGGDEQFF.

The CDR3 protein is CASSSTGNSGNTIYF. CDR3 nucleotide sequence: TGTGCCAGCAGTTCCACAGGAAACTCTGGAAACACCATATATTTT. The gene calls are TRBV6-5 and TRBJ1-3, with D tentatively TRBD1 (5 bases). CDR3 size: 15 residues. Trimming stripped 4 bases from V and 0 bases from J, with 10 bases between. The germline gives CDR1 MNHEY, CDR2 SVGAGI.

In this sample, this clone turned up a few times. The rearrangement uses TRBV7-8 and TRBJ1-5; D might be TRBD1 (5 bases). V lost 5 bases and J lost 1, with 6 bases in between. Germline V gene lookup returns CDR1 SGHVS and CDR2 FQNEAQ. The CDR3 is 13 amino acids. This CDR3 is CASSPGSNQPQHF. The CDR3 coding sequence is TGTGCCAGCAGCCCAGGGAGCAATCAGCCCCAGCATTTT.

The rearrangement links TRBV19 to TRBJ1-5; TRBD1 matches at 8 bases. CDR1 and CDR2 from the germline V gene are LNHDA and SQIVND (reference sequence). The CDR3 sequence is 14 residues long. With 5 bases clipped from V and 0 bases from J, the junction kept 0 bases outside the gene matches. The DNA for the CDR3 is TGTGCCAGTAGTGGGACAGGTAGCAATCAGCCCCAGCATTTT. Its protein is CASSGTGSNQPQHF.

The V call is TRBV2, the J call TRBJ2-7; 8 bases map to TRBD1. The CDR3 length is 15 residues. V shed 7 bases and J 1 base; nucleotides not matched to a gene: 9. CDR1 and CDR2 from the germline V gene are SNHLY and FYNNEI. The CDR3 sequence: CASNDRGITSYEQYF. The CDR3 DNA is TGTGCCAGCAACGACAGGGGTATAACATCCTACGAGCAGTACTTC.

V usage is TRBV5-6 and J usage is TRBJ1-5; a weak D match, TRBD1 (5 bases). Germline-derived CDR1 and CDR2 are SGHDT and YYEEEE. The CDR3 extends over 16 amino acids. V lost 1 base and J lost 2, with 13 bases in between. CDR3: CASSLSDAGGNQPQHF. The CDR3 DNA reads as TGTGCCAGCAGCTTGTCCGACGCGGGGGGCAATCAGCCCCAGCATTTT.

The rearrangement links TRBV7-9 to TRBJ2-1; TRBD2 aligns across 13 bases. This CDR3 spans 14 amino acids. After removal of 2 bases from V and 9 bases from J, the junction contained 1 base not matched to a gene. Germline V gene sequence: CDR1 SEHNR, CDR2 FQNEAQ (reference sequence). The DNA of the CDR3 is TGTGCCAGCAGCTTACGGACTAGCGGGGGTGAGCAGTTCTTC. As protein: CASSLRTSGGEQFF.